This T cell receptor beta chain was observed in a study of blood T cell repertoires in COVID-19. Measured with immunoSEQ multiplex PCR; TCRdb has only the in-frame clones, and not every one. The repertoire has about 200,000 clones, 94% of them found once; the top ten carry approximately 0.8%. The V segment lost 1 base and the J segment 3 bases; nucleotides outside the gene matches: 7. This CDR3 has 17 residues. The germline gives CDR1 MNHEY, CDR2 SMNVEV (reference sequence). The chain uses TRBV27 and TRBJ2-3, with TRBD2 identical over 10 bases. Sequences were obtained from peripheral blood. The source of this sequence is a man under 40 with COVID-19, enrolled during active disease. The CDR3 is CASSLLSGGAGTDTQYF. The CDR3, as DNA: TGTGCCAGCAGTTTATTAAGCGGGGGGGCTGGGACAGATACGCAGTATTTT.